This T cell receptor (beta chain) is drawn from a study of T cell responses to AZD1222 COVID-19 vaccine. The length of the CDR3 is 13 residues. Deletions cut 5 bases from V and 1 base from J, with 6 bases between. Germline V CDR1 and CDR2: LGHDT, YNNKEL (reference sequence). The method was immunoSEQ multiplex PCR; TCRdb's version includes in-frame clones alone and lacks a portion of them. The data show around 91,000 clones, with about 89% seen just once and 6.5% to 10% held by the top ten. J is TRBJ1-3 and V is TRBV3-1 (or the pseudogene TRBV3-2); D uncertain. The material was peripheral blood, obtained 28 days after the second AZD1222 dose. The TCR sequence derives from an adult who received the AZD1222 COVID-19 vaccine. CDR3 protein: CASSRVSGNTIYF. The CDR3 coding sequence is TGTGCCAGCAGCAGGGTTTCTGGAAACACCATATATTTT.